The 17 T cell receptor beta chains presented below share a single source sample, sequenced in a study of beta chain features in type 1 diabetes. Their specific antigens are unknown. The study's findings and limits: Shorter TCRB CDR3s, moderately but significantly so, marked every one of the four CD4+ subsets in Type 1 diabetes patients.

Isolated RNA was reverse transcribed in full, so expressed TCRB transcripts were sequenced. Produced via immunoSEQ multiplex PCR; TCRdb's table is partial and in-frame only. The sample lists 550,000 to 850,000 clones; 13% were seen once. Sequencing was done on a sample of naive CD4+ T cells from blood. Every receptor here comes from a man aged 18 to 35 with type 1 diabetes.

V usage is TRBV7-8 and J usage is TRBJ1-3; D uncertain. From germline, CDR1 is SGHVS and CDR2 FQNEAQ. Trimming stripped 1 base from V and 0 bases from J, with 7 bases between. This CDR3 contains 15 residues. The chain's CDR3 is CASSLVGFSGNTIYF. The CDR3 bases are TGTGCCAGCAGCTTAGTAGGGTTCTCTGGAAACACCATATATTTT.

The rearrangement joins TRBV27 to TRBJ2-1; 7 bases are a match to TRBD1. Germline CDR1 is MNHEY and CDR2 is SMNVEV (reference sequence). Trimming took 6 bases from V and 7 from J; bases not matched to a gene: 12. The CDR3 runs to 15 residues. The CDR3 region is CASSPLRGPGNEQFF. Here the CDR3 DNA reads TGTGCCAGCAGCCCTTTGAGGGGGCCGGGGAATGAGCAGTTCTTC.

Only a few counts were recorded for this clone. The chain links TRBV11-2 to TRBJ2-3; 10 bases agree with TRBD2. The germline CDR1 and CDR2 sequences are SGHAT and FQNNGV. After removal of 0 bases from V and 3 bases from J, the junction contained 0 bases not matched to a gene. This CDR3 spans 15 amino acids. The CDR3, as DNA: TGTGCCAGCAGCTTAGAACTAGCGGGAACAGATACGCAGTATTTT. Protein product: CASSLELAGTDTQYF.

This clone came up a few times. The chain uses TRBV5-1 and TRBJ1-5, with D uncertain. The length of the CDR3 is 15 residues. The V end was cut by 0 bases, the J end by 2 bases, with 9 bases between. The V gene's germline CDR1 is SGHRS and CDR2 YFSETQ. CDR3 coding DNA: TGCGCCAGCAGCTTGGGGTTCGAGGGCAATCAGCCCCAGCATTTT. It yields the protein CASSLGFEGNQPQHF. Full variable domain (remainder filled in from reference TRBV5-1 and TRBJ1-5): KAGVTQTPRYLIKTRGQQVTLSCSPISGHRSVSWYQQTPGQGLQFLFEYFSETQRNKGNFPGRFSGRQFSNSRSEMNVSTLELGDSALYLCASSLGFEGNQPQHFGDGTRLSIL.

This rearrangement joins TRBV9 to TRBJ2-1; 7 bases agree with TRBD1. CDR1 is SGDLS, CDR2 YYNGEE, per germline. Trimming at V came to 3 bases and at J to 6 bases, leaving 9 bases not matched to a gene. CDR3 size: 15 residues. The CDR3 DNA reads TGTGCCAGCAGCGCACAGGGGATATTGGGCAATGAGCAGTTCTTC. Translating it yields CASSAQGILGNEQFF.

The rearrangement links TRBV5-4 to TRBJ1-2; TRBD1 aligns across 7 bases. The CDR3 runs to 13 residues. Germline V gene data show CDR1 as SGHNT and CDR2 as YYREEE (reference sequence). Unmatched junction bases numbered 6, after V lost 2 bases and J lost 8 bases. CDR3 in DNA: TGTGCCAGCAGCTTCGACAGGGAGTACGGCTACACCTTC. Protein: CASSFDREYGYTF.

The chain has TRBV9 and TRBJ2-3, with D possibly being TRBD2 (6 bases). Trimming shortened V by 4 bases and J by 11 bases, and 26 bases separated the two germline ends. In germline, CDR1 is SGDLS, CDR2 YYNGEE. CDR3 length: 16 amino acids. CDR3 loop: CASSSYRGGGPIQQYF. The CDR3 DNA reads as TGTGCCAGCAGCTCCTACCGGGGAGGAGGCCCCATACAGCAGTATTTT.

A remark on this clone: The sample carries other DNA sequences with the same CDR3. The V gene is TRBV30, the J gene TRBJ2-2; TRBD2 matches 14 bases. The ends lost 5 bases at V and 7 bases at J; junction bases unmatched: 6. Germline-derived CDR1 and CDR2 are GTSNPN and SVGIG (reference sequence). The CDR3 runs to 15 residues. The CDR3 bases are TGTGCCTGGGGCCCAGGGACTAGCGGGGGCGGGGAGCTGTTTTTT. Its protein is CAWGPGTSGGGELFF.

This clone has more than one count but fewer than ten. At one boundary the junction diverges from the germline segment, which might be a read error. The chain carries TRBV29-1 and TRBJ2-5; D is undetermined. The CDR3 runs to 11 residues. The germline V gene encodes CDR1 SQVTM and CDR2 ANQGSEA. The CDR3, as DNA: TGCAGCGCTGAATGGGAAGAGACCCAGTACTTC. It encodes CSAEWEETQYF.

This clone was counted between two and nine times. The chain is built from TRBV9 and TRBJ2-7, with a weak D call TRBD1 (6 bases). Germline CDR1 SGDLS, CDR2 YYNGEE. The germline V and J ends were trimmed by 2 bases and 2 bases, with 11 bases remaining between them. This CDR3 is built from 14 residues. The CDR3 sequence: CASSVGNRAYEQYF. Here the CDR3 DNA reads TGTGCCAGCAGCGTGGGTAACAGGGCCTACGAGCAGTACTTC.

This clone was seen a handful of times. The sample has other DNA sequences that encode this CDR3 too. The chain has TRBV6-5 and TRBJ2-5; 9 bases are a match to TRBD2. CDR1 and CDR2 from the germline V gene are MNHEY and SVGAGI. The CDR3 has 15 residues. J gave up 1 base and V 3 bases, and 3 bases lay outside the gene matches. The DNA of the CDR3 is TGTGCCAGCAGTTATAGCGGGGGCCTCCAAGAGACCCAGTACTTC. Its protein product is CASSYSGGLQETQYF.

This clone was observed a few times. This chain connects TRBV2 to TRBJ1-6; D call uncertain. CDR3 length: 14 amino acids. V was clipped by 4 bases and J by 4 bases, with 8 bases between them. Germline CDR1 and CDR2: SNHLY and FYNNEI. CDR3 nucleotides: TGTGCCAGCAGTGTGGAAACTTATAATTCACCCCTCCACTTT. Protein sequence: CASSVETYNSPLHF.

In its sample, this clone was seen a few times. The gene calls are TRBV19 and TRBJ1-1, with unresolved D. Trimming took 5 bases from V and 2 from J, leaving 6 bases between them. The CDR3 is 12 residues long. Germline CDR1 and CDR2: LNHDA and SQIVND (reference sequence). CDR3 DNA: TGTGCCAGTAGTGGACCAAACACTGAAGCTTTCTTT. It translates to CASSGPNTEAFF.

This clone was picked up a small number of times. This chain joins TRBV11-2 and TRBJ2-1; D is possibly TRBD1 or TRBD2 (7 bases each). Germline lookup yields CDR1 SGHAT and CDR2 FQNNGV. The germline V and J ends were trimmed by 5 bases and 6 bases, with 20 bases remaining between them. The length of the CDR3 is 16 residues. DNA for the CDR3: TGTGCCAGCAGCCCGCGGGGGACAGTCCCCGTCAATGAGCAGTTCTTC. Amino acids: CASSPRGTVPVNEQFF.

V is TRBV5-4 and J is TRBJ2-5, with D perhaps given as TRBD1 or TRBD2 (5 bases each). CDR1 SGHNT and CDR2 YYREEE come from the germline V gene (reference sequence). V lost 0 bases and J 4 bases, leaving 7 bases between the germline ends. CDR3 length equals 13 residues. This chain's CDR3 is CASSLGGIETQYF. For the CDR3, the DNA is TGTGCCAGCAGCTTGGGGGGGATAGAGACCCAGTACTTC. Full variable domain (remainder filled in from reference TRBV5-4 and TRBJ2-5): ETGVTQSPTHLIKTRGQQVTLRCSSQSGHNTVSWYQQALGQGPQFIFQYYREEENGRGNFPPRFSGLQFPNYSSELNVNALELDDSALYLCASSLGGIETQYFGPGTRLLVL.

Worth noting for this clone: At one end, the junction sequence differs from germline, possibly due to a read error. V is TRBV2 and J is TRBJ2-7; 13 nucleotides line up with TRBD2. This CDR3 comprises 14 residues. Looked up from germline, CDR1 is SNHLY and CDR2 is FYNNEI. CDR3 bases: TGTGCCTGCAGGACTAGCGGGGGAACCTACGAGCAGTACTTC. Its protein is CACRTSGGTYEQYF.

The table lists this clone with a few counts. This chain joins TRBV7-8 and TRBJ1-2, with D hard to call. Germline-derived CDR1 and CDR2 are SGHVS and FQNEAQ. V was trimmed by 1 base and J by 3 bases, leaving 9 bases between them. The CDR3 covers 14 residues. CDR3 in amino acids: CASSLDLADYGYTF. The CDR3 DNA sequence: TGTGCCAGCAGCTTAGATCTGGCGGACTATGGCTACACCTTC.